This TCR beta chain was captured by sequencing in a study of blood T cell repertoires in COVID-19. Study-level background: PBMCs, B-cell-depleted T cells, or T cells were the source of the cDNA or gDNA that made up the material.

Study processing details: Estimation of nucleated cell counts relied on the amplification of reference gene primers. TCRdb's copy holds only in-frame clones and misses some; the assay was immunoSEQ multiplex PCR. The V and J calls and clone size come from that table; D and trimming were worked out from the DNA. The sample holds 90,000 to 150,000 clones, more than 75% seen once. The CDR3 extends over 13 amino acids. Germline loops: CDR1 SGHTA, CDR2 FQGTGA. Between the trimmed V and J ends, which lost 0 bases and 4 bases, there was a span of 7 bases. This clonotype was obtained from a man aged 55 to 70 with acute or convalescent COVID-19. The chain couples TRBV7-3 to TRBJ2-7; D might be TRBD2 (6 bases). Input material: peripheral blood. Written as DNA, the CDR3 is TGTGCCAGCAGCTTAACGGCGGGGTACGAGCAGTACTTC. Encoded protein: CASSLTAGYEQYF.